These 17 T cell receptor beta chains were all obtained from the same sample, sequenced in a study of cytomegalovirus exposure and HLA in healthy donors. Amplification used 60 Vbeta primers and 13 Jbeta primers. Generated by immunoSEQ multiplex PCR, the TCRdb table keeps only in-frame clones and is missing some. Of roughly 150,000 clones listed, 82% are singletons. Sequenced material: PBMCs. The receptors stem from a girl aged 10-17 years in good health and CMV-seropositive.

Concerning this clone: Germline is not matched at one junction end, which may reflect a read error. The rearrangement links TRBV5-4 to TRBJ2-5; 8 positions agree with TRBD2. Germline loops: CDR1 SGHNT, CDR2 YYREEE (reference sequence). The CDR3 is made up of 15 amino acids. The CDR3 region is CASNLPSGPKETQYF. DNA of the CDR3: TGTGCCAGCAACTTGCCTAGCGGGCCAAAAGAGACCCAGTACTTC.

The V call is TRBV27, the J call TRBJ2-7, with TRBD2 matching 10 bases. Germline V gene data show CDR1 as MNHEY and CDR2 as SMNVEV (reference sequence). J lost 3 bases, V lost 4 bases, and 3 bases had no gene match. The CDR3 covers 14 residues. CDR3 loop: CASSWTSGNYEQYF. CDR3 in DNA: TGTGCCAGCAGTTGGACTAGCGGAAACTACGAGCAGTACTTC.

The gene calls are TRBV7-2 and TRBJ2-2; D gene uncertain. Looked up from germline, CDR1 is SGHTA and CDR2 is FQGNSA. There are 13 residues in the CDR3. Trimming pared 5 bases from V and 1 base from J, leaving 5 bases between. The CDR3: CASSPRNTGELFF. The CDR3 coding sequence is TGTGCCAGCAGCCCCAGGAACACCGGGGAGCTGTTTTTT.

The chain is built from TRBV28 and TRBJ2-3; 10 nucleotides match TRBD2. J lost 2 bases, V lost 8 bases, and 7 bases had no gene match. Germline V lookup: CDR1 MDHEN, CDR2 SYDVKM. The CDR3 contains 15 residues. The DNA of the CDR3 is TGTGCCAGCCAAAGTACTAGCGGGGACACAGATACGCAGTATTTT. Its translation: CASQSTSGDTDTQYF.

This clone was observed a handful of times. The chain couples TRBV2 to TRBJ2-1; TRBD2 matches 11 bases. V gave up 4 bases and J gave up 8 bases; unmatched junction bases: 10. The CDR3 contains 16 residues. CDR1 is SNHLY and CDR2 is FYNNEI in the germline V gene. The CDR3 sequence is CASSGTTSGSRYEQFF. The CDR3 DNA follows: TGTGCCAGCAGTGGCACTACTAGCGGGAGTCGGTATGAGCAGTTCTTC.

This clone showed up just a few times. V is TRBV4-2 and J is TRBJ2-1; 13 nucleotides align to TRBD2. Germline-derived CDR1 and CDR2 are LGHNA and YNFKEQ. The J segment lost 6 bases and the V segment lost 0 bases, leaving 5 bases of the junction unmatched. This CDR3 contains 17 residues. CDR3 protein: CASSQESGTSGINEQFF. The CDR3 DNA reads as TGTGCCAGCAGCCAAGAGTCAGGGACTAGCGGGATCAATGAGCAGTTCTTC.

The chain has TRBV7-8 and TRBJ1-5; D gene ambiguous. Germline V gives CDR1 SGHVS, CDR2 FQNEAQ. The CDR3 is 12 amino acids. Trimming removed 3 bases from V and 6 bases from J, with 6 bases in between. DNA of the CDR3: TGTGCCAGCAGCTTCCGCGCTCAGCCCCAGCATTTT. This translates into CASSFRAQPQHF.

The chain links TRBV19 to TRBJ2-1; 13 bases agree with TRBD2. Germline values: CDR1 LNHDA, CDR2 SQIVND (reference sequence). The CDR3 consists of 17 residues. V lost 5 bases and J lost 0; bases outside the gene matches: 4. The CDR3 reads CASSVGLAGVSYNEQFF. CDR3 coding DNA: TGTGCCAGTAGTGTTGGACTAGCGGGGGTCTCCTACAATGAGCAGTTCTTC.

V and J are TRBV2 and TRBJ1-2; TRBD1 might be the D (5 bases). Germline V CDR1 and CDR2: SNHLY, FYNNEI. The CDR3 extends over 15 amino acids. Trimming removed 8 bases from V and 0 bases from J, with 16 bases in between. The CDR3, as DNA: TGTGCCAGCGCTAGCGGGACTCTTGCTAACTATGGCTACACCTTC. This gives the protein CASASGTLANYGYTF.

The CDR3 coding sequence is TGTGCCAGCAGCTCCGGGACAGGGGATGGCTACACCTTC. This codes for CASSSGTGDGYTF. V is TRBV7-3 and J is TRBJ1-2, with TRBD1 matching 10 bases. The CDR3 contains 13 residues. V gave up 4 bases and J gave up 6 bases; unmatched junction bases: 2. CDR1 is SGHTA and CDR2 is FQGTGA in the germline V gene.

This clone was found a few times. The sample contains more than one DNA sequence encoding this CDR3. V is TRBV7-3 and J is TRBJ2-5, with D unresolved. The CDR3 consists of 14 residues. V lost 5 bases and J 2 bases, leaving 12 bases between the germline ends. Looked up from germline, CDR1 is SGHTA and CDR2 is FQGTGA. The chain's CDR3 is CASSPTGLQETQYF. The CDR3 DNA follows: TGTGCCAGCAGCCCAACCGGGTTACAAGAGACCCAGTACTTC.

This chain joins TRBV18 and TRBJ2-3, with D uncertain. The CDR3 has 12 residues. Trimming stripped 6 bases from V and 4 bases from J, with 8 bases between. Per the germline V gene, CDR1 is KGHSH and CDR2 is LQKENI. For the CDR3, the DNA is TGTGCCAGCTCCCTGGGCCCAGATACGCAGTATTTT. It translates to CASSLGPDTQYF. The entire variable domain, with the rest obtained from reference TRBV18 and TRBJ2-3, is as follows: NAGVMQNPRHLVRRRGQEARLRCSPMKGHSHVYWYRQLPEEGLKFMVYLQKENIIDESGMPKERFSAEFPKEGPSILRIQQVVRGDSAAYFCASSLGPDTQYFGPGTRLTVL.

The rearrangement joins TRBV28 to TRBJ2-1, with 8 positions matching TRBD1. The V gene's germline CDR1 is MDHEN and CDR2 SYDVKM. V was pared by 6 bases and J by 8 bases, with 12 bases of the junction left unmatched. The length of the CDR3 is 15 residues. The CDR3 sequence: CASRPRDRFSHEQFF. For the CDR3, the DNA is TGTGCCAGCAGACCACGGGACAGGTTTTCACATGAGCAGTTCTTC.

V usage is TRBV7-8 and J usage is TRBJ2-7; the match to TRBD1 covers 9 bases. Germline values: CDR1 SGHVS, CDR2 FQNEAQ. V lost 0 bases and J lost 6; bases outside the gene matches: 12. This CDR3 has 17 residues. Here the CDR3 DNA reads TGTGCCAGCAGCTTAGCGTTCATCGGACAGGGGATCGGCGAGCAGTACTTC. It yields the protein CASSLAFIGQGIGEQYF.

This clone has a single count. The chain carries TRBV27 and TRBJ2-5; TRBD2 agrees at 8 bases. CDR3 size: 18 residues. Germline CDR1 MNHEY, CDR2 SMNVEV (reference sequence). The junction had 19 bases not matched to a gene; V was cut back by 6 bases and J by 4 bases. DNA for the CDR3: TGTGCCAGCAGGCAGTGGCCAGCGGGGGAGGGGGGAGTAGAGACCCAGTACTTC. It yields the protein CASRQWPAGEGGVETQYF.

The chain couples TRBV30 to TRBJ1-1; D remains unclear. Germline loops: CDR1 GTSNPN, CDR2 SVGIG (reference sequence). The V end was cut by 2 bases, the J end by 0 bases, with 4 bases between. There are 12 residues in the CDR3. As DNA, the CDR3 is TGTGCCTGGAGTACAATGAACACTGAAGCTTTCTTT. It yields the protein CAWSTMNTEAFF.

This chain joins TRBV18 and TRBJ2-3; the D gene is possibly TRBD2 (5 bases). In germline, CDR1 is KGHSH, CDR2 LQKENI. The CDR3 spans 12 residues. Trimming removed 3 bases at V and 10 bases at J, with 11 bases between. CDR3 DNA: TGTGCCAGCTCACCTCTCCGGGGTTCGCAGTATTTT. Translation: CASSPLRGSQYF.